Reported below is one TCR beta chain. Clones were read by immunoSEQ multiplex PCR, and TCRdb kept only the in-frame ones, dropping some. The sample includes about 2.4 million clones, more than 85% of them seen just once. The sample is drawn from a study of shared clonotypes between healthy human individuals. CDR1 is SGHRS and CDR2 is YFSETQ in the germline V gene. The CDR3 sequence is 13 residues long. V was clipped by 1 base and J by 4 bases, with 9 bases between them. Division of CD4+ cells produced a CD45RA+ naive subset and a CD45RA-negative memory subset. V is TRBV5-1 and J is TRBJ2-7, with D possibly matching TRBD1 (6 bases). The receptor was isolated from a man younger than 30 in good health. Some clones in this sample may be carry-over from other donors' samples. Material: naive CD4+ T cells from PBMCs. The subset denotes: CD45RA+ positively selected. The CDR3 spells CASSLTQGYEQYF. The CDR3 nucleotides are TGCGCCAGCAGCTTGACACAGGGTTACGAGCAGTACTTC.